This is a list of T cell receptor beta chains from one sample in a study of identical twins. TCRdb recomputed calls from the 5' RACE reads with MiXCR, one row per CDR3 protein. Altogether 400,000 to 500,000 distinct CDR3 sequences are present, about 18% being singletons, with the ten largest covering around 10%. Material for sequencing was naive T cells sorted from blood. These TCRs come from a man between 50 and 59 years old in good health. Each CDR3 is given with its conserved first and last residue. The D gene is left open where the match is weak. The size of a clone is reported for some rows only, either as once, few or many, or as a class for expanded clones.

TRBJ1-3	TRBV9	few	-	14	CASSQGGSGNTIYF	TGTGCCAGCAGTCAAGGAGGCTCTGGAAACACCATATATTTT
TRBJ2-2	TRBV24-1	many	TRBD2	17	CATSDLKREISTGELFF	TGTGCCACCAGTGATTTGAAGCGGGAGATATCCACCGGGGAGCTGTTTTTT
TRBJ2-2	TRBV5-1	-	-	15	CASSLAVGPTGELFF	TGCGCCAGCAGCTTGGCGGTGGGGCCGACGGGGGAGCTGTTTTTT
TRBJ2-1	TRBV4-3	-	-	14	CASSQVDAGNEQFF	TGCGCCAGCAGCCAAGTGGACGCGGGGAATGAGCAGTTCTTC
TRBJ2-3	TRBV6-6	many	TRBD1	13	CASSSGQGAEKYF	TGTGCCAGCAGTTCCGGACAGGGGGCTGAGAAGTATTTT
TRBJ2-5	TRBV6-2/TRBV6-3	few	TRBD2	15	CASSRRPGLQETQYF	TGTGCCAGCAGCCGGCGCCCGGGACTACAAGAGACCCAGTACTTC
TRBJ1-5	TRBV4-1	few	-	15	CASSQLAGISQPQHF	TGCGCCAGCAGCCAATTGGCAGGGATAAGTCAGCCCCAGCATTTT
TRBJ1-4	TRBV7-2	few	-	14	CASSLGRANEKLFF	TGTGCCAGCAGCCTGGGTAGGGCTAATGAAAAACTGTTTTTT
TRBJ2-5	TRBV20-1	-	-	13	CSARVGGGETQYF	TGCAGTGCTAGAGTCGGTGGGGGGGAGACCCAGTACTTC
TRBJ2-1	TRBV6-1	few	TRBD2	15	CASSVGLEVQNEQFF	TGTGCCAGCAGCGTAGGACTAGAAGTTCAGAATGAGCAGTTCTTC
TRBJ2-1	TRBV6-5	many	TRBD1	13	CASSYSGTDEQFF	TGTGCCAGCAGTTACTCTGGGACAGATGAGCAGTTCTTC
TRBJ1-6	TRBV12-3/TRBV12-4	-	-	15	CASSFRGAYNSPLHF	TGTGCCAGCAGTTTTAGGGGCGCCTATAATTCACCCCTCCACTTT
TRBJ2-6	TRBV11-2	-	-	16	CASSLAAGIGANVLTF	TGTGCCAGCAGCTTAGCTGCAGGGATCGGGGCCAACGTCCTGACTTTC
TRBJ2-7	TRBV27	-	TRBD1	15	CASSSTGVSNYEQYF	TGTGCCAGCAGTTCGACAGGGGTCAGTAACTACGAGCAGTACTTC
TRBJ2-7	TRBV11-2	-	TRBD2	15	CASSLLGQGGYEQYF	TGTGCCAGCAGCCTTTTAGGGCAGGGAGGGTACGAGCAGTACTTC
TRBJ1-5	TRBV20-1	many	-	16	CSASEPGRDSNQPQHF	TGCAGTGCTAGTGAGCCAGGCAGAGATAGCAATCAGCCCCAGCATTTT
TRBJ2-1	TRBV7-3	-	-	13	CASSIQGYNEQFF	TGTGCCAGCAGCATTCAGGGGTACAATGAGCAGTTCTTC
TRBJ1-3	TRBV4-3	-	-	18	CASSQVGRPLRAGNTIYF	TGCGCCAGCAGCCAAGTCGGCAGGCCTCTTAGGGCTGGAAACACCATATATTTT
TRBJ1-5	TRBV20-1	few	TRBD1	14	CSARTGSSNQPQHF	TGCAGTGCAAGGACAGGGAGTAGCAATCAGCCCCAGCATTTT
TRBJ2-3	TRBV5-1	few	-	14	CASTYQQTTDTQYF	TGCGCCAGCACCTACCAACAAACCACAGATACGCAGTATTTT
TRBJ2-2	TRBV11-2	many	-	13	CASSLPIAGELFF	TGTGCCAGCAGCTTACCCATTGCCGGGGAGCTGTTTTTT
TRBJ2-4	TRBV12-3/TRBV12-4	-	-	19	CASSSRGGADRSAKNIQYF	TGTGCCAGCAGTTCGCGGGGAGGTGCGGACAGGTCGGCCAAAAACATTCAGTACTTC
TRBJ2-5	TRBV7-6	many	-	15	CASSPHPGVVETQYF	TGTGCCAGCAGCCCCCACCCGGGGGTAGTAGAGACCCAGTACTTC
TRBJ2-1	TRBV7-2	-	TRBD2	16	CASSLVSSGSGNEQFF	TGTGCCAGCAGCTTAGTGTCTAGCGGCTCTGGGAATGAGCAGTTCTTC
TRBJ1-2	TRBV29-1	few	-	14	CSVGGGRGNYGYTF	TGCAGCGTTGGAGGGGGTCGGGGGAACTATGGCTACACCTTC
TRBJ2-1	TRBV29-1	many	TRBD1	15	CSVPPPGQIYNEQFF	TGCAGCGTCCCCCCTCCGGGACAGATCTACAATGAGCAGTTCTTC
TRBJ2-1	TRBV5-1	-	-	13	CASSSANDNEQFF	TGCGCCAGCAGCTCAGCCAACGACAATGAGCAGTTCTTC
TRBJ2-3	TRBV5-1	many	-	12	CASSLSEDTQYF	TGCGCCAGCAGCTTGAGCGAAGATACGCAGTATTTT
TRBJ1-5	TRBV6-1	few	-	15	CASSPLGGGDQPQHF	TGTGCCAGCAGCCCATTAGGGGGGGGGGATCAGCCCCAGCATTTT
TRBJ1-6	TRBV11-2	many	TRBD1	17	CASSLSGQSSYNSPLHF	TGTGCCAGCAGCTTATCGGGACAGAGCTCCTATAATTCACCCCTCCACTTT
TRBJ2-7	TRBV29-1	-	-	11	CSVLRLGEQYF	TGCAGCGTTCTCAGGTTAGGCGAGCAGTACTTC
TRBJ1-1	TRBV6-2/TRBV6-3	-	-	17	CASSYHEERGLNTEAFF	TGTGCCAGCAGTTACCACGAGGAGAGGGGCCTGAACACTGAAGCTTTCTTT
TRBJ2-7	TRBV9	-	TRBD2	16	CASSPAEGTTFYEQYF	TGTGCCAGCAGCCCGGCGGAAGGGACTACATTCTACGAGCAGTACTTC
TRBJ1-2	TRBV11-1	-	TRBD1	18	CASSRPPGQGADRDGYTF	TGTGCCAGCAGCCGGCCCCCGGGACAGGGGGCGGATAGGGATGGCTACACCTTC
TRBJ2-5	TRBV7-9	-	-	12	CASSQTGETQYF	TGTGCCAGCAGCCAAACCGGAGAGACCCAGTACTTC
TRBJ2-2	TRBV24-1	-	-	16	CATSDSGGLPTGELFF	TGTGCCACCAGTGACTCCGGCGGACTACCCACCGGGGAGCTGTTTTTT
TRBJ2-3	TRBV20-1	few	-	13	CSAPGLWGDTQYF	TGCAGTGCCCCCGGCCTCTGGGGGGATACGCAGTATTTT
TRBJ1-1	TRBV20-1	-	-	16	CSAPRFGYGENTEAFF	TGCAGTGCCCCCCGATTTGGTTACGGCGAGAACACTGAAGCTTTCTTT
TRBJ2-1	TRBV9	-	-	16	CASSGTTGSSYNEQFF	TGTGCCAGCAGCGGAACGACTGGAAGCTCCTACAATGAGCAGTTCTTC
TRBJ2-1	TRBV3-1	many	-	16	CASSQDYSSRYNEQFF	TGTGCCAGCAGCCAAGATTACAGCAGCCGATACAATGAGCAGTTCTTC
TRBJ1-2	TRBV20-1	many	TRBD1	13	CSATPGTGYGYTF	TGCAGTGCTACCCCCGGGACAGGGTATGGCTACACCTTC
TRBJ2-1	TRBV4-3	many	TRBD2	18	CASSPTSFGLAGGNEQFF	TGCGCCAGCAGCCCGACCTCCTTTGGACTAGCGGGAGGCAATGAGCAGTTCTTC
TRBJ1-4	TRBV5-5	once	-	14	CASSLGRRNEKLFF	TGTGCCAGCAGCTTGGGCAGACGAAATGAAAAACTGTTTTTT
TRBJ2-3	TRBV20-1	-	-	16	CSARAPNRRSTDTQYF	TGCAGTGCTAGAGCTCCTAACAGGAGGAGCACAGATACGCAGTATTTT
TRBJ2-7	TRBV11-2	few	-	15	CASSLVGTPTYEQYF	TGTGCCAGCAGCTTAGTGGGGACCCCTACCTACGAGCAGTACTTC
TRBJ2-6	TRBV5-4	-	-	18	CASSLDRDLYSGANVLTF	TGTGCCAGCAGCTTGGATCGGGATCTATACTCTGGGGCCAACGTCCTGACTTTC
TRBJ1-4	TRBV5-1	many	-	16	CASSSTVVATNEKLFF	TGCGCCAGCAGCTCGACAGTAGTTGCAACTAATGAGAAACTGTTTTTT
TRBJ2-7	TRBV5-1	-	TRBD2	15	CASSLALAGGSEQYF	TGCGCCAGCAGCTTGGCTCTAGCGGGGGGTAGCGAGCAGTACTTC